One sample yielded the 27 T cell receptor beta chains listed below, sequenced in a study of radiotherapy plus CTLA-4 blockade in lung cancer. Produced via immunoSEQ multiplex PCR; TCRdb's table is partial and in-frame only. The sample comprises 90,000 to 100,000 clones, around 90% of which are singletons, and roughly 4.6% rests with the top ten. The sequences come from peripheral blood, collected from a patient treated with radiotherapy plus ipilimumab. These receptor sequences come from a human donor with non-small cell lung cancer that progressed on radiotherapy plus ipilimumab.

The chain joins TRBV5-1 to TRBJ1-2; 7 bases are shared with TRBD1. The trim removed 8 bases at V and 2 bases at J, leaving 9 bases unmatched. This CDR3 region has 14 residues. Germline CDR1 reads SGHRS; CDR2 reads YFSETQ. The CDR3 nucleotides read TGCGCCAGTACCTCCGGGACAGAGAACTATGGCTACACCTTC. Its protein product is CASTSGTENYGYTF.

Turning to this clone: One junction end disagrees with the germline gene, perhaps due to a read error. V is TRBV5-1 and J is TRBJ1-1; 8 nucleotides line up with TRBD1. From germline, CDR1 is SGHRS and CDR2 YFSETQ. The CDR3 loop spans 14 amino acids. The CDR3 DNA sequence: TGTGCCAGCAGCTCCGGACAGGGCAGGACTGAAGCTTTCTTT. Its protein is CASSSGQGRTEAFF.

This clone was detected a few times. The CDR3 region is CASGVIEQYF. The CDR3 DNA follows: TGCGCCAGCGGAGTAATCGAGCAGTACTTC. V is TRBV10-2 and J is TRBJ2-7; D unclear. CDR1 WSHSY and CDR2 SAAADI come from the germline V gene. V dropped 8 bases and J dropped 6 bases, with 8 bases sitting between them. The CDR3 loop spans 10 amino acids.

The chain uses TRBV7-9 and TRBJ1-2, with 7 positions matching TRBD1. The germline gives CDR1 SEHNR, CDR2 FQNEAQ (reference sequence). The ends lost 4 bases at V and 0 bases at J; junction bases unmatched: 5. This CDR3 is built from 15 residues. The CDR3 coding sequence is TGTGCCAGCAGCTCTTGGGACAGAGCTAACTATGGCTACACCTTC. Translation gives CASSSWDRANYGYTF.

This clone occurred a few times. The gene calls are TRBV5-1 and TRBJ2-7, with TRBD2 identical over 10 bases. CDR1 and CDR2 from the germline V gene are SGHRS and YFSETQ. V was pared by 4 bases and J by 5 bases, with 12 bases of the junction left unmatched. The CDR3 covers 16 residues. In DNA form, the CDR3 reads TGCGCCAGCAGCAACGGCGGTAGCGGGAGGTCCCACGAGCAGTACTTC. Amino acid sequence: CASSNGGSGRSHEQYF. The full variable domain, its missing parts supplied by reference TRBV5-1 and TRBJ2-7, is KAGVTQTPRYLIKTRGQQVTLSCSPISGHRSVSWYQQTPGQGLQFLFEYFSETQRNKGNFPGRFSGRQFSNSRSEMNVSTLELGDSALYLCASSNGGSGRSHEQYFGPGTRLTVT.

The J gene is TRBJ1-1, the V gene TRBV6-1, with a tentative D call TRBD1 (5 bases). Per germline, CDR1 MNHNS and CDR2 SASEGT. The CDR3 length is 15 residues. Deletions cut 6 bases from V and 1 base from J, with 15 bases between. In DNA, the CDR3 is TGTGCCAGCAGAGTAACAGGCGGTTGGAACACTGAAGCTTTCTTT. Translated: CASRVTGGWNTEAFF.

J is TRBJ2-1 and V is TRBV7-8, with D unclear. The CDR3 is 15 amino acids. V lost 1 base, J lost 0 bases, and 7 bases lay in between. From germline, CDR1 is SGHVS and CDR2 FQNEAQ. In nucleotides, the CDR3 is TGTGCCAGCAGCTTAGATACGTTCTCCTACAATGAGCAGTTCTTC. Its translation is CASSLDTFSYNEQFF.

The chain links TRBV10-2 to TRBJ2-2, with 9 bases identical to TRBD1. The CDR3 runs to 14 residues. Germline CDR1 and CDR2: WSHSY and SAAADI. Germline trimming cut 6 bases from V and 6 bases from J; bases unmatched to any gene: 5. The CDR3 bases are TGCGCCAGCAGGAAAGGGACAGGGCCCGGGGAGCTGTTTTTT. This sequence encodes CASRKGTGPGELFF.

This rearrangement joins TRBV7-8 to TRBJ2-5; D is ambiguous. The J call may be incorrect, as the DNA end agrees better with TRBJ2-7. This CDR3 is built from 13 residues. Germline V gives CDR1 SGHVS, CDR2 FQNEAQ. This chain's CDR3 is CASSPRLTYEQYF. The CDR3 DNA reads TGTGCCAGCAGCCCCAGGCTAACCTACGAGCAGTACTTC.

This clone was counted a few times. This rearrangement joins TRBV19 to TRBJ2-3, with TRBD2 matching 7 bases. The CDR3 consists of 14 residues. V lost 3 bases, J lost 4 bases, and 4 bases stayed unmatched. Germline V gene data show CDR1 as LNHDA and CDR2 as SQIVND (reference sequence). CDR3 in DNA: TGTGCCAGTAGTATCGGGCTAGCGGCAGATACGCAGTATTTT. Its protein product is CASSIGLAADTQYF.

The J gene is TRBJ2-7, the V gene TRBV6-6; 11 nucleotides agree with TRBD2. V was pared by 5 bases and J by 2 bases, with 5 bases of the junction left unmatched. Germline-derived CDR1 and CDR2 are MNHNY and SVGAGI (reference sequence). The CDR3 length is 15 residues. The CDR3 nucleotides are TGTGCCAGCAGTCACGGGACTAGCGGACCCTACGAGCAGTACTTC. Translation: CASSHGTSGPYEQYF.

This clone was seen only once. This chain joins TRBV30 and TRBJ2-7; D is unclear. The CDR3 is made up of 12 amino acids. Germline V lookup: CDR1 GTSNPN, CDR2 SVGIG (reference sequence). The V end lost 0 bases, the J end lost 6 bases, and 9 bases lay between the germline ends. The CDR3 DNA sequence: TGTGCCTGGAGTGTGAGCCCCTCCGAGCAGTACTTC. Its protein product is CAWSVSPSEQYF.

This clone occurred once. This rearrangement joins TRBV5-1 to TRBJ2-3; 14 positions agree with TRBD2. J gave up 4 bases and V 0 bases, and 4 bases lay outside the gene matches. This CDR3 is built from 17 residues. CDR1 and CDR2 from the germline V gene are SGHRS and YFSETQ. The CDR3 nucleotides read TGCGCCAGCAGCTTGGTTGGGACTAGCGGGAGCTCAGATACGCAGTATTTT. Protein product: CASSLVGTSGSSDTQYF.

The V gene is TRBV9, the J gene TRBJ2-3; 7 nucleotides agree with TRBD1. Germline CDR1 reads SGDLS; CDR2 reads YYNGEE. This CDR3 is built from 16 residues. J was trimmed by 4 bases and V by 0 bases; bases with no gene match: 8. For the CDR3, the DNA is TGTGCCAGCAGCGTAGGACAGGGCTTGGTCGCAGATACGCAGTATTTT. It yields the protein CASSVGQGLVADTQYF.

The rearrangement uses TRBV5-1 and TRBJ2-2; maybe TRBD1 (6 bases). The length of the CDR3 is 16 residues. Deletions cut 4 bases from V and 5 bases from J, with 18 bases between. The germline V gene encodes CDR1 SGHRS and CDR2 YFSETQ. CDR3 amino acids: CASSKLDRELTGELFF. CDR3 sequence (DNA): TGCGCCAGCAGCAAACTGGACAGAGAGCTAACCGGGGAGCTGTTTTTT.

The chain carries TRBV5-1 and TRBJ2-2; 10 positions agree with TRBD2. V dropped 2 bases and J dropped 4; count of bases not matched to a gene: 5. The CDR3 runs to 16 residues. Germline CDR1 is SGHRS and CDR2 is YFSETQ. The CDR3 reads CASSLPSGSGTGELFF. The CDR3 coding sequence is TGCGCCAGCAGCTTACCTAGCGGGAGCGGCACCGGGGAGCTGTTTTTT.

The chain joins TRBV7-9 to TRBJ1-3; D is uncertain. The CDR3 runs to 14 residues. From germline, CDR1 is SEHNR and CDR2 FQNEAQ (reference sequence). V was cut by 1 base and J by 4 bases, with 8 bases left in between. The CDR3 DNA reads TGTGCCAGCAGCTTAGGCGACAAGGGAAACACCATATATTTT. It yields the protein CASSLGDKGNTIYF.

This rearrangement joins TRBV19 to TRBJ1-5, with no clear D. From germline, CDR1 is LNHDA and CDR2 SQIVND (reference sequence). The CDR3 sequence is 16 residues long. V gave up 3 bases and J gave up 5 bases, with 17 bases separating them. Written as DNA, the CDR3 is TGTGCCAGTAGTATGCATGATGGGCAGTACTATCAGCCCCAGCATTTT. As protein: CASSMHDGQYYQPQHF.

The V gene is TRBV19, the J gene TRBJ2-7; 9 bases line up with TRBD2. From germline, CDR1 is LNHDA and CDR2 SQIVND (reference sequence). CDR3 length: 16 amino acids. J lost 2 bases, V lost 1 base, and 6 bases had no gene match. CDR3 sequence reads: CASSIVGLAGTYEQYF. The CDR3 DNA reads TGTGCCAGTAGTATAGTAGGTCTAGCGGGAACCTACGAGCAGTACTTC.

V gene TRBV11-2 combines with J gene TRBJ1-1, with D tentatively TRBD1 (5 bases). The CDR3 is made up of 13 amino acids. Trimming removed 3 bases at V and 6 bases at J, with 11 bases between. Germline CDR1 and CDR2: SGHAT and FQNNGV. CDR3 region: CASSFGEGAEAFF. Written as DNA, the CDR3 is TGTGCCAGCAGCTTTGGGGAAGGGGCTGAAGCTTTCTTT.

V and J are TRBV5-1 and TRBJ2-5; 9 bases map to TRBD1. V lost 4 bases to trimming and J lost 3 bases; unmatched junction nucleotides: 7. CDR1 SGHRS and CDR2 YFSETQ come from the germline V gene. CDR3 length: 15 residues. CDR3 in amino acids: CASSPGTGTEETQYF. The CDR3 region has the DNA TGCGCCAGCAGCCCGGGGACAGGGACTGAAGAGACCCAGTACTTC.

The chain joins TRBV6-1 to TRBJ2-7; 11 bases map to TRBD2. Unmatched junction bases numbered 6, after V lost 8 bases and J lost 0 bases. Germline V lookup: CDR1 MNHNS, CDR2 SASEGT. This CDR3 is built from 15 residues. The CDR3 DNA reads TGTGCCAGCGGCCCGGGACTAGCGGACTCCTACGAGCAGTACTTC. Translated: CASGPGLADSYEQYF.

V is TRBV5-1 and J is TRBJ2-1; 8 bases match TRBD2. Trimming removed 4 bases from V and 4 bases from J; junction bases left unmatched: 10. The CDR3 is 16 residues long. Looked up from germline, CDR1 is SGHRS and CDR2 is YFSETQ. The CDR3 nucleotides read TGCGCCAGCAGCCTGACAGGACTAGCAGAATACAATGAGCAGTTCTTC. This codes for CASSLTGLAEYNEQFF.

This sequence joins TRBV7-2 and TRBJ1-2; the D is unclear. Between the trimmed V and J ends, which lost 5 bases and 7 bases, there was a span of 17 bases. There are 14 residues in the CDR3. Germline CDR1 is SGHTA and CDR2 is FQGNSA. CDR3 region: CASSPTRQLGGYTF. The CDR3 DNA follows: TGTGCCAGCAGCCCGACAAGACAACTTGGTGGCTACACCTTC.

The V and J genes are TRBV2 and TRBJ2-4; tentatively, D is TRBD2 (7 bases). The ends were cut back, 6 bases at V and 8 bases at J, with 14 bases in the middle. CDR3 length: 13 amino acids. CDR1 is SNHLY, CDR2 FYNNEI, per germline. The CDR3 nucleotides are TGTGCCAGCAGGGGGGGGAGGGGGGACATTCAGTACTTC. This translates into CASRGGRGDIQYF.

The gene calls are TRBV11-2 and TRBJ2-7; the D is unclear. Germline assignment: CDR1 SGHAT and CDR2 FQNNGV. CDR3 length equals 14 residues. Deletions cut 7 bases from V and 7 bases from J, with 20 bases between. This CDR3 is CASTPFTGPGEQYF. DNA for the CDR3: TGTGCCAGCACCCCTTTCACCGGGCCCGGAGAGCAGTACTTC.

The gene calls are TRBV19 and TRBJ2-2, with TRBD1 matching over 9 bases. Trimming removed 6 bases from V and 4 bases from J; junction bases left unmatched: 9. This CDR3 comprises 16 residues. CDR1 LNHDA and CDR2 SQIVND come from the germline V gene (reference sequence). The CDR3, as DNA: TGTGCCAGTAGAACAAACAGGGGGCGCATCACCGGGGAGCTGTTTTTT. Its protein is CASRTNRGRITGELFF.